Each of the 30 T cell receptor beta chains below was sequenced from the same sample in a study of T cells after yellow fever vaccination. TCRdb re-called the 5' RACE reads through MiXCR, storing one row per CDR3 protein. This sample has some 420,000 distinct CDR3 sequences; about 17% occur once, and the top ten carry 18%. The source material was PBMCs, sampled before the yellow fever booster vaccination. Receptors originate from a man between 18 and 35 years old who received the YFV17D yellow fever vaccine.

The rearrangement links TRBV30 to TRBJ2-7; D is unresolved. The V end was cut by 0 bases, the J end by 3 bases, with 3 bases between. CDR1 and CDR2 (germline): GTSNPN, SVGIG (reference sequence). This CDR3 spans 11 amino acids. The CDR3 loop is CAWSVGYEQYF. CDR3 sequence (DNA): TGTGCCTGGAGTGTCGGCTACGAGCAGTACTTC.

The chain is built from TRBV7-8 and TRBJ1-5; the D gene is possibly TRBD1 (6 bases). There are 16 residues in the CDR3. V was pared by 4 bases and J by 2 bases, with 15 bases between. Germline V gives CDR1 SGHVS, CDR2 FQNEAQ. The CDR3 bases are TGTGCCAGCAGCTCCAGGGGACCCCTTGGCAATCAGCCCCAGCATTTT. The encoded protein is CASSSRGPLGNQPQHF.

This chain joins TRBV19 and TRBJ2-3; 7 nucleotides line up with TRBD1. Germline V CDR1 and CDR2: LNHDA, SQIVND (reference sequence). The V and J ends lost 10 bases and 2 bases, in that order; junction bases with no gene match: 9. The CDR3 has 14 amino acids. CDR3 residues: CATLDRDPTDTQYF. CDR3 sequence (DNA): TGTGCCACCCTTGACAGGGACCCCACAGATACGCAGTATTTT.

There are a few counts of this clonotype. The chain uses TRBV12-3 or TRBV12-4 and TRBJ1-6, with D unclear. The CDR3 runs to 15 residues. With 4 bases removed from V and 9 bases from J, the gap between germline ends came to 16 bases. This CDR3 is CASSSDALKSSPLHF. CDR3 sequence (DNA): TGTGCCAGCAGTTCAGACGCCCTGAAGAGTTCACCCCTCCACTTT.

This clonotype occurred once. The chain joins TRBV6-1 to TRBJ2-7; no clear D. Germline CDR1 and CDR2: MNHNS and SASEGT. Trimming pared 3 bases from V and 6 bases from J, leaving 12 bases between. This CDR3 is built from 13 residues. The CDR3 region has the DNA TGTGCCAGCAGTGATTTGGGCGGAAGCGAGCAGTACGTC. The encoded protein is CASSDLGGSEQYV.

This clonotype was seen more than once but under ten times. The chain uses TRBV4-2 and TRBJ2-5, with a tentative D call TRBD1 (7 bases). The CDR3 consists of 15 residues. Germline V gene sequence: CDR1 LGHNA, CDR2 YNFKEQ. The germline V and J ends were trimmed by 1 base and 5 bases, with 14 bases remaining between them. The CDR3 DNA sequence: TGTGCCAGCAGCCAAGGCGGGACAGTCGGGGAGACCCAGTACTTC. Its protein product is CASSQGGTVGETQYF.

The chain uses TRBV5-6 and TRBJ1-4; perhaps TRBD1 as D (5 bases). Germline loops: CDR1 SGHDT, CDR2 YYEEEE. Trimming took 0 bases from V and 8 from J, leaving 11 bases between them. The CDR3 extends over 14 amino acids. The CDR3 coding sequence is TGTGCCAGCAGCTTGGGGGGGAATCGAGAAAAACTGTTTTTT. Protein sequence: CASSLGGNREKLFF. Full variable domain (remainder filled in from reference TRBV5-6 and TRBJ1-4): DAGVTQSPTHLIKTRGQQVTLRCSPKSGHDTVSWYQQALGQGPQFIFQYYEEEERQRGNFPDRFSGHQFPNYSSELNVNALLLGDSALYLCASSLGGNREKLFFGSGTQLSVL.

The chain couples TRBV5-5 to TRBJ2-1, with D possibly being TRBD1 or TRBD2 (5 bases each). Germline-derived CDR1 and CDR2 are SGHKS and YYEKEE (reference sequence). Trimming removed 1 base from V and 8 bases from J, with 13 bases in between. The CDR3 is made up of 14 amino acids. The CDR3 loop reads CASSLTGPGYEQFF. The DNA for the CDR3 is TGTGCCAGCAGCTTGACAGGACCGGGATATGAGCAGTTCTTC.

CDR3 nucleotide sequence: TGCAGTGCTAGTAGGGGGGGCTACGAGCAGTACGTC. Its translation: CSASRGGYEQYV. J is TRBJ2-7 and V is TRBV20-1, with D perhaps TRBD2 (7 bases). The CDR3 covers 12 residues. Germline CDR1 DFQATT, CDR2 SNEGSKA (reference sequence). Trimming shortened V by 3 bases and J by 3 bases, and 9 bases separated the two germline ends.

The chain uses TRBV27 and TRBJ2-3, with 10 bases identical to TRBD2. J was trimmed by 7 bases and V by 3 bases; bases with no gene match: 4. The germline CDR1 and CDR2 sequences are MNHEY and SMNVEV (reference sequence). The CDR3 has 14 residues. In DNA, the CDR3 is TGTGCCAGCAGTTTCTTAGCGGGGGGTTATACGCAGTATTTT. This sequence encodes CASSFLAGGYTQYF.

This clonotype has just a few counts. This chain links TRBV20-1 with TRBJ1-1, with 10 bases fitting TRBD1. The germline V gene has CDR1 DFQATT and CDR2 SNEGSKA (reference sequence). Trimming cost V 5 bases and J 4 bases; bases outside gene matches: 7. The CDR3 extends over 14 amino acids. In nucleotides, the CDR3 is TGCAGTGCTCCCCTGGGACAGGGGTTCACTGAAGCTTTCTTT. Residues: CSAPLGQGFTEAFF.

The chain uses TRBV5-4 and TRBJ2-5, with D perhaps matching TRBD1 (6 bases). V was cut by 4 bases and J by 4 bases, with 14 bases left in between. The germline gives CDR1 SGHNT, CDR2 YYREEE (reference sequence). There are 14 residues in the CDR3. CDR3 residues: CASSTWGRGETQYF. CDR3 DNA sequence: TGTGCCAGCAGCACATGGGGCAGGGGAGAGACCCAGTACTTC. Drawing the rest from reference TRBV5-4 and TRBJ2-5, the complete variable domain is ETGVTQSPTHLIKTRGQQVTLRCSSQSGHNTVSWYQQALGQGPQFIFQYYREEENGRGNFPPRFSGLQFPNYSSELNVNALELDDSALYLCASSTWGRGETQYFGPGTRLLVL.

This clonotype has just a few counts. The J gene is TRBJ1-1, the V gene TRBV12-3 or TRBV12-4, with 9 bases that match TRBD1. The CDR3 runs 14 residues. The V segment lost 5 bases and the J segment 7 bases; nucleotides outside the gene matches: 8. CDR3 residues: CASSQGTGPLEAFF. The CDR3 DNA reads as TGTGCCAGCAGTCAGGGGACAGGGCCTCTTGAAGCTTTCTTT.

This chain connects TRBV20-1 to TRBJ2-7, with D perhaps matching TRBD2 (6 bases). CDR1 DFQATT and CDR2 SNEGSKA come from the germline V gene (reference sequence). The V gene lost 6 bases and the J gene lost 1 base, with 16 bases spanning the gap. There are 14 residues in the CDR3. CDR3 residues: CSAPDLAGSYEQYF. The CDR3, as DNA: TGCAGTGCACCGGACCTTGCGGGGTCCTACGAGCAGTACTTC.

This chain links TRBV1 with TRBJ2-5; TRBD2, as called in the table, went unchecked against the DNA. TRBV1 counts as a pseudogene. This CDR3 has 16 residues. CDR3 protein: CTSSQEGRGGLETQYF. DNA for the CDR3: TGCACCAGCAGCCAAGAAGGGCGGGGGGGCCTGGAGACCCAGTACTTC.

The V and J genes are TRBV18 and TRBJ2-3; 11 bases fit TRBD1. With V trimmed by 3 bases and J by 2 bases, 7 bases remained unmatched. The CDR3 has 17 amino acids. CDR1 and CDR2 (germline): KGHSH, LQKENI. The CDR3 loop reads CASSPYPGQGVTDTQYF. The DNA for the CDR3 is TGTGCCAGCTCACCGTATCCGGGACAGGGGGTCACAGATACGCAGTATTTT. The full variable domain, rest sourced from reference TRBV18 and TRBJ2-3, is NAGVMQNPRHLVRRRGQEARLRCSPMKGHSHVYWYRQLPEEGLKFMVYLQKENIIDESGMPKERFSAEFPKEGPSILRIQQVVRGDSAAYFCASSPYPGQGVTDTQYFGPGTRLTVL.

The V and J genes are TRBV27 and TRBJ2-4, with D possibly TRBD2 on 7 matching bases. Deletions cut 0 bases from V and 2 bases from J, with 17 bases between. The germline CDR1 and CDR2 sequences are MNHEY and SMNVEV (reference sequence). There are 18 residues in the CDR3. The CDR3, as DNA: TGTGCCAGCAGTTTATCGGGGGGGGGCCTTCTAACCAAAAACATTCAGTACTTC. Translating it yields CASSLSGGGLLTKNIQYF.

This clonotype was seen more than once but under ten times. The chain is built from TRBV7-9 and TRBJ1-2; D perhaps matches TRBD1 (6 bases). Trimming removed 4 bases from V and 4 bases from J, with 19 bases in between. CDR1 and CDR2 (germline): SEHNR, FQNEAQ (reference sequence). This CDR3 has 16 residues. The CDR3 sequence is CASSSAGGNDGYGYTF. The CDR3, as DNA: TGTGCCAGCAGCTCGGCGGGGGGCAACGACGGCTATGGCTACACCTTC.

The rearrangement joins TRBV7-9 to TRBJ2-6; 8 bases map to TRBD1. V shed 7 bases and J 2 bases; nucleotides not matched to a gene: 7. The CDR3 consists of 16 residues. Germline loops: CDR1 SEHNR, CDR2 FQNEAQ (reference sequence). CDR3 sequence reads: CASTPDRAPGANVLTF. The CDR3 nucleotides are TGTGCCAGCACCCCGGACAGGGCCCCTGGGGCCAACGTCCTGACTTTC.

In its sample, this clonotype was seen many times. The V and J genes are TRBV5-1 and TRBJ2-5, with D possibly being TRBD2 (5 bases). Germline CDR1 SGHRS, CDR2 YFSETQ. The CDR3 extends over 12 amino acids. With 3 bases removed from V and 2 bases from J, the gap between germline ends came to 5 bases. The CDR3 coding sequence is TGCGCCAGCAGCTCGGGACAAGAGACCCAGTACTTC. Translation gives CASSSGQETQYF.

This clonotype was observed a handful of times. The chain is built from TRBV9 and TRBJ1-2; tentative D call: TRBD1 (6 bases). The CDR3 consists of 14 residues. The V gene lost 3 bases and the J gene lost 2 bases, with 11 bases spanning the gap. Germline CDR1 SGDLS, CDR2 YYNGEE. The CDR3 loop is CASSADSLNYGYTF. CDR3 nucleotide sequence: TGTGCCAGCAGCGCGGACAGTCTAAACTATGGCTACACCTTC.

This clonotype turned up a few times. The chain couples TRBV4-2 to TRBJ2-5; D tentatively reads TRBD1 or TRBD2 (5 bases each). The germline V gene encodes CDR1 LGHNA and CDR2 YNFKEQ. The germline V and J ends were trimmed by 1 base and 5 bases, with 20 bases remaining between them. The CDR3 is 17 amino acids. The CDR3 protein is CASSQGGEGFVTETQYF. CDR3 bases: TGTGCCAGCAGCCAAGGAGGGGAAGGTTTTGTCACGGAGACCCAGTACTTC.

The gene calls are TRBV7-2 and TRBJ2-3; TRBD2 agrees at 7 bases. Unmatched junction bases numbered 14, after V lost 6 bases and J lost 8 bases. CDR1 and CDR2 from the germline V gene are SGHTA and FQGNSA. The CDR3 is 15 residues long. This CDR3 is CASSLAAGYISTQYF. DNA for the CDR3: TGTGCCAGCAGTTTGGCAGCGGGGTACATCAGTACGCAGTATTTT.

V gene TRBV12-3 or TRBV12-4 combines with J gene TRBJ2-3; maybe TRBD1 (6 bases). CDR3 length equals 17 residues. The germline V and J ends were trimmed by 7 bases and 6 bases, with 26 bases remaining between them. The CDR3 coding sequence is TGTGCCAGCAAGAGGGCACGGTATCTTCCAACAGGGGATACGCAGTATTTT. Protein product: CASKRARYLPTGDTQYF.

This clonotype was detected only a few times. The V gene is TRBV4-3, the J gene TRBJ2-2; D perhaps matches TRBD1 (5 bases). The ends were cut back, 0 bases at V and 4 bases at J, with 15 bases in the middle. The CDR3 is 17 residues long. Looked up from germline, CDR1 is LGHNA and CDR2 is YSLEER. The CDR3 reads CASSQEGWGAFTGELFF. The CDR3 coding sequence is TGCGCCAGCAGCCAAGAAGGATGGGGCGCGTTCACCGGGGAGCTGTTTTTT.

This sequence joins TRBV7-9 and TRBJ2-2; 8 bases match TRBD2. Germline assignment: CDR1 SEHNR and CDR2 FQNEAQ (reference sequence). The CDR3 length is 15 residues. J was trimmed by 5 bases and V by 5 bases; bases with no gene match: 7. CDR3 sequence (DNA): TGTGCCAGCAGCCCGGGGGGGGCGTTGACCGGGGAGCTGTTTTTT. Translation: CASSPGGALTGELFF.

V is TRBV27 and J is TRBJ1-5; tentative D call: TRBD1 (6 bases). The CDR3 sequence is 16 residues long. Trimming cost V 2 bases and J 1 base, with 12 bases left between them. From germline, CDR1 is MNHEY and CDR2 SMNVEV (reference sequence). CDR3 bases: TGTGCCAGCAGTTTAACCTGGCAGGGGAGCAATCAGCCCCAGCATTTT. Translating gives CASSLTWQGSNQPQHF.

The chain carries TRBV24-1 and TRBJ2-1; 7 bases are shared with TRBD1. Germline V CDR1 and CDR2: KGHDR, SFDVKD. This CDR3 is 16 amino acids long. The trim removed 4 bases at V and 1 base at J, leaving 6 bases unmatched. In DNA, the CDR3 is TGTGCCACCAGTGACAACCGACAGGGATCCTACAATGAGCAGTTCTTC. This sequence encodes CATSDNRQGSYNEQFF.

This chain uses TRBV20-1 with TRBJ2-5; a possible D gene is TRBD2 (7 bases). The CDR3 contains 15 residues. Germline V gene lookup returns CDR1 DFQATT and CDR2 SNEGSKA (reference sequence). V lost 6 bases and J lost 4, with 21 bases in between. The CDR3 here is CSAWGAGVSGETQYF. The CDR3 DNA sequence: TGCAGTGCCTGGGGGGCGGGAGTAAGCGGAGAGACCCAGTACTTC.

This chain joins TRBV6-6 and TRBJ1-2, with 9 bases identical to TRBD1. J gave up 6 bases and V 2 bases, and 4 bases lay outside the gene matches. The CDR3 is 14 amino acids. Germline V CDR1 and CDR2: MNHNY, SVGAGI (reference sequence). In nucleotides, the CDR3 is TGTGCCAGCAGTTACCTGGGACAGGGCGATGGCTACACCTTC. Protein sequence: CASSYLGQGDGYTF.